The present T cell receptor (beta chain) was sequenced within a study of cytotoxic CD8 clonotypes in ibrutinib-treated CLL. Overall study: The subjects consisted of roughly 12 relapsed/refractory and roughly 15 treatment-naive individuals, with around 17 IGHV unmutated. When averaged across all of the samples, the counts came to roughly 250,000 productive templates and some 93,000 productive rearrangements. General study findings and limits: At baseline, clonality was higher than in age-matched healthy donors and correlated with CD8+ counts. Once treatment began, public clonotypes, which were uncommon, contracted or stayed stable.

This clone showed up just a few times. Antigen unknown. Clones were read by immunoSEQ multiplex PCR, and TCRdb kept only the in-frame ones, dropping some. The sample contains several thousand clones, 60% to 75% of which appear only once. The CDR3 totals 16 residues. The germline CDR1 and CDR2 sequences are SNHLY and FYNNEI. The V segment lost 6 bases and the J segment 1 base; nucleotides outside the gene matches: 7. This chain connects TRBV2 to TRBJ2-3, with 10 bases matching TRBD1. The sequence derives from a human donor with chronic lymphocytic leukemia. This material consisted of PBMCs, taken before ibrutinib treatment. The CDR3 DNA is TGTGCCAGCAGGGCAGACAGGGGGCTTGGCACAGATACGCAGTATTTT. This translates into CASRADRGLGTDTQYF.